This T cell receptor (beta chain) was sequenced in a study of shared T cell receptors in the human thymus. The method was immunoSEQ multiplex PCR; TCRdb's version includes in-frame clones alone and lacks a portion of them. The sample holds some 760,000 clones; roughly 88% are singletons and the top ten take about 0.011%. The CDR3 is made up of 18 amino acids. CDR1 is MGHRA, CDR2 YSYEKL, per germline. The J segment lost 7 bases and the V segment lost 1 base, leaving 19 bases of the junction unmatched. These sequences were also reported in another study, on human thymus T cells. That work states: Finnish infants who were healthy and having corrective surgery for congenital heart defects made up the donors. Corrective cardiac surgery supplied the resected thymus tissue. Thymic and blood repertoires appeared to show biased V and J gene usage. Thymic repertoires overlap heavily among unrelated individuals, related research has reported.

V is TRBV4-1 and J is TRBJ2-7; TRBD1 aligns across 7 bases. The TCR was taken from a girl under two years old with a congenital heart defect. Sequencing input: thymocytes. CDR3 nucleotides: TGCGCCAGCAGCCAAGTAAGGATAGGGACAGCCACTTCCCAGGAGCAGTACTTC. Protein sequence: CASSQVRIGTATSQEQYF.